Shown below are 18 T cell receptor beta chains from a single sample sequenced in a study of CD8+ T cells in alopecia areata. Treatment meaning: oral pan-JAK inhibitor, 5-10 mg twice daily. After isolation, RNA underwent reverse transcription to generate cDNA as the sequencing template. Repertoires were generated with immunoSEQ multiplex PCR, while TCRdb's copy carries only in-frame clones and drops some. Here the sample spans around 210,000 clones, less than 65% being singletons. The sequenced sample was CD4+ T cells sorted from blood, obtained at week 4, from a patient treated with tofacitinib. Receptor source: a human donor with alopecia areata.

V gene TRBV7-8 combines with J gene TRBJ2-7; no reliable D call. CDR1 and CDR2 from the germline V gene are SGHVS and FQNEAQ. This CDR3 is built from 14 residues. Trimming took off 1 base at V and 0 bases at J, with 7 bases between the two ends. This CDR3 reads CASSLEGFSYEQYF. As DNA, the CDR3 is TGTGCCAGCAGCTTAGAAGGATTCTCCTACGAGCAGTACTTC. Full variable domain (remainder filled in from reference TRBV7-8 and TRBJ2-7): GAGVSQSPRYKVAKRGQDVALRCDPISGHVSLFWYQQALGQGPEFLTYFQNEAQLDKSGLPSDRFFAERPEGSVSTLKIQRTQQEDSAVYLCASSLEGFSYEQYFGPGTRLTVT.

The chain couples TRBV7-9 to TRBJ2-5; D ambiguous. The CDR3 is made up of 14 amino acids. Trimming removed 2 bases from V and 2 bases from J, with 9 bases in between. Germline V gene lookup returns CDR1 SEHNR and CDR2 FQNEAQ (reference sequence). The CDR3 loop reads CASSLYADQETQYF. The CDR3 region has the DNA TGTGCCAGCAGCTTATACGCAGATCAAGAGACCCAGTACTTC.

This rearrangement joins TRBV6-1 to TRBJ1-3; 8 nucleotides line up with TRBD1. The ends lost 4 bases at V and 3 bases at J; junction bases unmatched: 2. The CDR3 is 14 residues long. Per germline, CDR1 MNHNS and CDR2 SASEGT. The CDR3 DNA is TGTGCCAGCAGTGTTGACAGGGGTGGAAACACCATATATTTT. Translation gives CASSVDRGGNTIYF.

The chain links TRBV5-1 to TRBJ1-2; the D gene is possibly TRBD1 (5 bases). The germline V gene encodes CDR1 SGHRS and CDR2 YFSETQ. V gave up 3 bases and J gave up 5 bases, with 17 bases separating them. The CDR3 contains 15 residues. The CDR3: CASSSRQRSRYGYTF. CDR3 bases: TGCGCCAGCAGCTCAAGACAGCGAAGTAGATATGGCTACACCTTC.

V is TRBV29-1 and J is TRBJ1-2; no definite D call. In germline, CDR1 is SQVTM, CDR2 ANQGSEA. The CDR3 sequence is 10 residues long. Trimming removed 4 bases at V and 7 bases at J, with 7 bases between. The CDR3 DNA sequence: TGCAGCGTTGGGGTGGGTGGCTACACCTTC. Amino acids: CSVGVGGYTF. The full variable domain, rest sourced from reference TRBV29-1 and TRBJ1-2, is SAVISQKPSRDICQRGTSLTIQCQVDSQVTMMFWYRQQPGQSLTLIATANQGSEATYESGFVIDKFPISRPNLTFSTLTVSNMSPEDSSIYLCSVGVGGYTFGSGTRLTVV.

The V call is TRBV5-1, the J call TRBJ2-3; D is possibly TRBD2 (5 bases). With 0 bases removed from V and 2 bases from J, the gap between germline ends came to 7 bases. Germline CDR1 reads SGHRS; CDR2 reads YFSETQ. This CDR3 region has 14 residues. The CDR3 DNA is TGCGCCAGCAGCTTGGAGACTACCACAGATACGCAGTATTTT. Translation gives CASSLETTTDTQYF.

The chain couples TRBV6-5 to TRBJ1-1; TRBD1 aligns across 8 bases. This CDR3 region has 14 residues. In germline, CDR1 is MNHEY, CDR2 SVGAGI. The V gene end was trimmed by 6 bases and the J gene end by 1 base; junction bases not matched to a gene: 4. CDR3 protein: CASRTGGKNTEAFF. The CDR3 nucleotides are TGTGCCAGCAGAACAGGGGGAAAGAACACTGAAGCTTTCTTT.

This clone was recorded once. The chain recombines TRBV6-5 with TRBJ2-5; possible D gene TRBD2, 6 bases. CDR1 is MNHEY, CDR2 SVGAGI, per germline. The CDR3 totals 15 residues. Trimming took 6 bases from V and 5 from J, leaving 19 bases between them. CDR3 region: CASSYGGPAGETQYF. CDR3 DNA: TGTGCCAGCAGCTACGGGGGACCGGCGGGGGAGACCCAGTACTTC.

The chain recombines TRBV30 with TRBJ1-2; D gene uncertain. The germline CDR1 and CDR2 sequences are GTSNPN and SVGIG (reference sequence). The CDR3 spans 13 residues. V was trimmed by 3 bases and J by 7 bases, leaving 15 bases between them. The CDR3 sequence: CAWRDSGIGGYTF. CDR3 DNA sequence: TGTGCCTGGAGGGATTCGGGAATCGGTGGCTACACCTTC.

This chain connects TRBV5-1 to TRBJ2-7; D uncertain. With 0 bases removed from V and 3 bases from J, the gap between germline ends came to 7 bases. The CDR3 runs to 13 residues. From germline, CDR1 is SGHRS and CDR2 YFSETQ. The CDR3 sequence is CASSLESLYEQYF. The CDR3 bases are TGCGCCAGCAGCTTGGAGTCTCTCTACGAGCAGTACTTC.

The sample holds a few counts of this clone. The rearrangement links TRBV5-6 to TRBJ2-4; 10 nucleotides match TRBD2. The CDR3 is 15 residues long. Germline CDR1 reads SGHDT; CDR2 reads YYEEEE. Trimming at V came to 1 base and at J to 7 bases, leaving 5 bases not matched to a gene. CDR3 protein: CASSLLGLADNIQYF. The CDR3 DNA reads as TGTGCCAGCAGCTTGTTAGGACTAGCGGATAACATTCAGTACTTC.

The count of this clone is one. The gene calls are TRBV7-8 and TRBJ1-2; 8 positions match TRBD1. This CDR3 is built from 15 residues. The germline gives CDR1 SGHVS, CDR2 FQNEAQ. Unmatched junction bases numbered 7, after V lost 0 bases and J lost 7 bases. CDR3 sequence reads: CASSLADRGQAGYTF. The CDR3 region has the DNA TGTGCCAGCAGCTTAGCAGACAGGGGACAGGCTGGCTACACCTTC.

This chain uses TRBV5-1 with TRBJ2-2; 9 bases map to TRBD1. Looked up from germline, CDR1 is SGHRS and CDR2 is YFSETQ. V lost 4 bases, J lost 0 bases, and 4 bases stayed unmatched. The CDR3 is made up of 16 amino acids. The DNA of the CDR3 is TGCGCCAGCAGCCAGGGGGACAGGGCGAACACCGGGGAGCTGTTTTTT. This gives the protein CASSQGDRANTGELFF.

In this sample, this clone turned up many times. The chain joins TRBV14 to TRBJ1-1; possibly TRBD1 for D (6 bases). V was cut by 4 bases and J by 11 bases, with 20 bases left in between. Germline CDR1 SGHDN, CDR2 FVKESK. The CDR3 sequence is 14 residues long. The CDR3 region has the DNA TGTGCCAGCAGCCCCCTAGTTACCGGGACAAGGGCTTTCTTT. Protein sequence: CASSPLVTGTRAFF.

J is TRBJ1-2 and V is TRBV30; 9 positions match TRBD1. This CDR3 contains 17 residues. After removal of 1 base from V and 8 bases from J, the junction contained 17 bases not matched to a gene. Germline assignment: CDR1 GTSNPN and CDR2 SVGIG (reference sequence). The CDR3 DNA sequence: TGTGCCTGGAGTGGGAGATCCACCCGGGACAGGGTGTACGGCTACACCTTC. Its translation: CAWSGRSTRDRVYGYTF.

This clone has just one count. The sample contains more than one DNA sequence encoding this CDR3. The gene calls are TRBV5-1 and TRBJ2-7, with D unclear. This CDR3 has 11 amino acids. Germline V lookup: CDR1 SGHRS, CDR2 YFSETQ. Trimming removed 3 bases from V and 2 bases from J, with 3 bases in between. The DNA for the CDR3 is TGCGCCAGCAGCTCTACCTACGAGCAGTACTTC. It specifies CASSSTYEQYF.

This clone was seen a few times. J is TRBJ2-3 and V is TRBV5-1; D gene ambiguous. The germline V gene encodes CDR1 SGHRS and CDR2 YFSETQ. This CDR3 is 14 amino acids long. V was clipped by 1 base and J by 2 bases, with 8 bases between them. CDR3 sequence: CASSLSYNTDTQYF. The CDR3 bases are TGCGCCAGCAGCTTGTCGTATAACACAGATACGCAGTATTTT.

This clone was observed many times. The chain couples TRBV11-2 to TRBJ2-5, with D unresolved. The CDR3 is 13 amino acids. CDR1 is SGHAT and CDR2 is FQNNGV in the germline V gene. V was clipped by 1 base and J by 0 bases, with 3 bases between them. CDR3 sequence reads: CASSLGHQETQYF. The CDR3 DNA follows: TGTGCCAGCAGCTTAGGGCACCAAGAGACCCAGTACTTC. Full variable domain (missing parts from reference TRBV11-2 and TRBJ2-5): EAGVAQSPRYKIIEKRQSVAFWCNPISGHATLYWYQQILGQGPKLLIQFQNNGVVDDSQLPKDRFSAERLKGVDSTLKIQPAKLEDSAVYLCASSLGHQETQYFGPGTRLLVL.